One sample yielded the 23 T cell receptor beta chains listed below, sequenced in a study of identical twins. Using its own MiXCR run on the 5' RACE reads, TCRdb lists one record per CDR3 protein. The sample has about 890,000 distinct CDR3 sequences, 9% to 15% seen once. The sample was also linked to a second study, of yellow fever vaccine responses in identical twins.

Sample: PBMCs. Receptor source: a woman between 18 and 30 years old in good health.

The CDR3 is CASSQAGLANTDTQYF. CDR3 DNA sequence: TGTGCCAGCAGCCAAGCGGGACTAGCGAACACAGATACGCAGTATTTT. The chain uses TRBV3-1 and TRBJ2-3, with TRBD2 matching 10 bases. The length of the CDR3 is 16 residues. The trim removed 1 base at V and 2 bases at J, leaving 3 bases unmatched. CDR1 and CDR2 from the germline V gene are LGHDT and YNNKEL (reference sequence).

This clonotype has a handful of counts. The chain uses TRBV25-1 and TRBJ2-3, with 10 bases fitting TRBD2. The trim removed 5 bases at V and 5 bases at J, leaving 1 base unmatched. The CDR3 loop spans 13 amino acids. Germline lookup yields CDR1 MGHDK and CDR2 SYGVNS. The CDR3 nucleotides read TGTGCCAGCAGTATAGCGGGGGGAGATACGCAGTATTTT. Amino acid sequence: CASSIAGGDTQYF.

Only a few counts were recorded for this clonotype. This chain uses TRBV10-3 with TRBJ2-2, with TRBD1 as a possible D gene (6 bases). V was pared by 9 bases and J by 10 bases, with 18 bases between. Germline assignment: CDR1 ENHRY and CDR2 SYGVKD. The CDR3 consists of 13 residues. CDR3 loop: CAIAQGSTEELFF. The CDR3 DNA reads TGTGCCATAGCACAGGGATCCACGGAGGAGCTGTTTTTT.

This chain links TRBV27 with TRBJ1-1, with a possible D match to TRBD1 (5 bases). CDR3 length equals 14 residues. Trimming removed 2 bases from V and 2 bases from J, with 9 bases in between. The germline CDR1 and CDR2 sequences are MNHEY and SMNVEV (reference sequence). The CDR3 nucleotides are TGTGCCAGCAGTTTACATGGACAAAACACTGAAGCTTTCTTT. It codes for CASSLHGQNTEAFF.

The chain carries TRBV12-3 or TRBV12-4 and TRBJ2-2; no clear D gene. Trimming took 6 bases from V and 4 from J, leaving 21 bases between them. CDR3 length: 17 residues. The chain's CDR3 is CASRALLGRFSTGELFF. The DNA of the CDR3 is TGTGCCAGCAGGGCTCTCTTGGGAAGGTTCTCCACCGGGGAGCTGTTTTTT.

In its sample, this clonotype was seen a few times. The V call is TRBV12-3 or TRBV12-4, the J call TRBJ2-3, with D perhaps matching TRBD1 (5 bases). The V and J ends lost 5 bases and 1 base respectively, with 10 bases between them. The CDR3 is made up of 14 amino acids. In DNA form, the CDR3 reads TGTGCCAGCAGTCCCAGGGTCCGCACAGATACGCAGTATTTT. Translation gives CASSPRVRTDTQYF.

J is TRBJ2-4 and V is TRBV5-1; a possible D gene is TRBD1 (6 bases). Per the germline V gene, CDR1 is SGHRS and CDR2 is YFSETQ. The CDR3 has 17 amino acids. With 4 bases removed from V and 1 base from J, the gap between germline ends came to 18 bases. As DNA, the CDR3 is TGCGCCAGCAGCCCCGGACAGCTACACGCCGCCAAAAACATTCAGTACTTC. Protein: CASSPGQLHAAKNIQYF.

V and J are TRBV20-1 and TRBJ1-1; D call uncertain. Germline V gene sequence: CDR1 DFQATT, CDR2 SNEGSKA (reference sequence). Deletions cut 6 bases from V and 2 bases from J, with 13 bases between. The CDR3 totals 13 residues. CDR3 amino acids: CSANPPGNTEAFF. The CDR3 nucleotides read TGCAGTGCGAACCCTCCCGGAAACACTGAAGCTTTCTTT.

This clonotype came up a few times. The chain is built from TRBV2 and TRBJ1-2, with TRBD1 identical over 7 bases. Germline lookup yields CDR1 SNHLY and CDR2 FYNNEI. The CDR3 extends over 12 amino acids. Trimming removed 9 bases from V and 4 bases from J; junction bases left unmatched: 5. CDR3 region: CASKGTAYGYTF. In DNA form, the CDR3 reads TGTGCCAGTAAGGGGACAGCCTATGGCTACACCTTC.

The table lists this clonotype with a few counts. J is TRBJ2-7 and V is TRBV20-1; 7 nucleotides agree with TRBD2. CDR3 length equals 16 residues. CDR1 is DFQATT, CDR2 SNEGSKA, per germline (reference sequence). V lost 1 base, J lost 0 bases, and 9 bases stayed unmatched. CDR3 nucleotides: TGCAGTGCTAGAGCAACTGGGGAGGGTCCCTCCTACGAGCAGTACTTC. Translated, it gives CSARATGEGPSYEQYF.

This clonotype was found a few times. Likely a read error: the CDR3 ends without its conserved phenylalanine or tryptophan. The limits of the CDR3 on the DNA are not certain, so only TCRdb's listed CDR3 is given. The rearrangement links TRBV20-1 to TRBJ1-1; the table's D call, TRBD1, was not checked against the DNA. The germline V gene has CDR1 DFQATT and CDR2 SNEGSKA (reference sequence). The CDR3 extends over 12 residues, inclusive of both ends. The CDR3 here is CSARVPGSGVYI.

This sequence joins TRBV4-1 and TRBJ2-1, with 10 bases matching TRBD2. J gave up 7 bases and V 0 bases, and 3 bases lay outside the gene matches. Germline assignment: CDR1 MGHRA and CDR2 YSYEKL. This CDR3 is built from 15 residues. CDR3 residues: CASSQDGGLANEQFF. CDR3 nucleotide sequence: TGCGCCAGCAGCCAAGATGGGGGACTAGCGAATGAGCAGTTCTTC.

CDR3 loop: CATSDAAGAVYNEQFF. CDR3 in DNA: TGTGCCACCAGTGACGCCGCAGGGGCTGTCTACAATGAGCAGTTCTTC. The genes are TRBV24-1 and TRBJ2-1; maybe TRBD1 (6 bases). This CDR3 is built from 16 residues. The V gene's germline CDR1 is KGHDR and CDR2 SFDVKD. V was pared by 4 bases and J by 3 bases, with 15 bases between.

The chain recombines TRBV4-2 with TRBJ1-4; no reliable D call. Trimming removed 0 bases at V and 4 bases at J, with 12 bases between. CDR3 length: 16 residues. Germline values: CDR1 LGHNA, CDR2 YNFKEQ. The CDR3 sequence: CASSQDVAGNNEKLFF. The DNA of the CDR3 is TGTGCCAGCAGCCAAGATGTCGCAGGAAATAATGAAAAACTGTTTTTT.

This clonotype has just a few counts. The chain uses TRBV5-1 and TRBJ1-1; TRBD1 matches 8 bases. V lost 5 bases and J lost 1; bases outside the gene matches: 4. Germline V gives CDR1 SGHRS, CDR2 YFSETQ. The length of the CDR3 is 14 residues. This CDR3 reads CASRRGQANTEAFF. CDR3 DNA sequence: TGCGCCAGCAGACGGGGACAGGCGAACACTGAAGCTTTCTTT.

In its sample, this clonotype was seen many times. V usage is TRBV5-1 and J usage is TRBJ2-5; a weak D match, TRBD1 (5 bases). Germline CDR1 reads SGHRS; CDR2 reads YFSETQ. V lost 0 bases and J lost 5, with 11 bases in between. The CDR3 has 14 amino acids. CDR3 nucleotides: TGCGCCAGCAGCTTGGTCAGGACAAGCGAGACCCAGTACTTC. It is translated as CASSLVRTSETQYF.

The sample holds a few counts of this clonotype. The rearrangement links TRBV9 to TRBJ1-3; no definite D call. CDR1 is SGDLS and CDR2 is YYNGEE in the germline V gene. V lost 0 bases, J lost 4 bases, and 2 bases lay in between. The CDR3 consists of 12 residues. In DNA form, the CDR3 reads TGTGCCAGCAGCGTAGAAGGAAACACCATATATTTT. Translation gives CASSVEGNTIYF.

This clonotype was detected many times. This chain links TRBV6-5 with TRBJ1-3; D call uncertain. CDR1 is MNHEY, CDR2 SVGAGI, per germline. This CDR3 region has 16 residues. Trimming removed 0 bases from V and 0 bases from J, with 9 bases in between. CDR3 DNA sequence: TGTGCCAGCAGTTACTCCCGCTCTACCTCTGGAAACACCATATATTTT. Residues: CASSYSRSTSGNTIYF.

This chain joins TRBV12-5 and TRBJ2-3, with 12 bases aligning to TRBD2. V gave up 7 bases and J gave up 1 base; unmatched junction bases: 9. Germline V gives CDR1 LGHNT, CDR2 FRNRAP. The CDR3 is 17 amino acids. The CDR3 sequence is CASAHLGLAGGTDTQYF. The DNA for the CDR3 is TGTGCTAGTGCCCACCTGGGACTAGCGGGCGGCACAGATACGCAGTATTTT.

This clonotype was seen at least ten times. This chain joins TRBV6-2 or TRBV6-3 and TRBJ2-7; TRBD2 might be the D (6 bases). CDR1 is MNHEY and CDR2 is SVGEGT in the germline V gene. The CDR3 extends over 13 amino acids. Trimming removed 8 bases at V and 0 bases at J, with 11 bases between. The CDR3 nucleotides read TGTGCCAGCCGAGGGGAGGCCTCCTACGAGCAGTACTTC. Protein: CASRGEASYEQYF.

This clonotype was observed at least ten times. The V gene is TRBV29-1, the J gene TRBJ2-2, with D tentatively TRBD2 (5 bases). Trimming pared 5 bases from V and 0 bases from J, leaving 10 bases between. There are 14 residues in the CDR3. Germline V gene lookup returns CDR1 SQVTM and CDR2 ANQGSEA. The CDR3 protein is CSVPGFANTGELFF. The CDR3 nucleotides read TGCAGCGTTCCGGGATTCGCGAACACCGGGGAGCTGTTTTTT.

This clonotype was detected many times. The rearrangement joins TRBV5-1 to TRBJ2-2, with 8 bases lining up with TRBD1. The J segment lost 4 bases and the V segment lost 7 bases, leaving 6 bases of the junction unmatched. This CDR3 comprises 14 residues. Germline assignment: CDR1 SGHRS and CDR2 YFSETQ. In DNA form, the CDR3 reads TGCGCCAGCGCTGGACAGGGAGGCACCGGGGAGCTGTTTTTT. This encodes CASAGQGGTGELFF.

The rearrangement joins TRBV7-9 to TRBJ2-5, with 7 bases identical to TRBD2. After removal of 4 bases from V and 4 bases from J, the junction contained 6 bases not matched to a gene. This CDR3 is built from 14 residues. Germline V CDR1 and CDR2: SEHNR, FQNEAQ (reference sequence). The CDR3 region has the DNA TGTGCCAGCAGCTCGACTAGCTTCGGAGAGACCCAGTACTTC. It encodes CASSSTSFGETQYF.